This TCR beta chain was sequenced during a study of T cell responses to AZD1222 COVID-19 vaccine. Overall study results and limits: Spike-specific TCR breadth and depth grew following two AZD1222 doses. Only a handful of people who got AZD1222 tested seropositive at baseline.

CDR3 length equals 17 residues. Germline values: CDR1 MNHEY, CDR2 SVGEGT. J gave up 7 bases and V 2 bases, and 13 bases lay outside the gene matches. Comments on this clone: Its specificity is unknown.

This table comes from immunoSEQ multiplex PCR, and its TCRdb copy is limited to in-frame clones, with some not included. The top ten hold roughly 0.5% of the sample, which has about 270,000 clones, 90% to 95% seen once. This specimen consisted of peripheral blood, obtained 28 days after the second AZD1222 dose. The TCR sequence derives from an adult who received the AZD1222 COVID-19 vaccine. The chain has TRBV6-2 or TRBV6-3 and TRBJ2-1; TRBD2 aligns across 8 bases. CDR3 residues: CASSYRAGKAGANEQFF. CDR3 bases: TGTGCCAGCAGTTACAGGGCAGGGAAAGCGGGAGCTAATGAGCAGTTCTTC.